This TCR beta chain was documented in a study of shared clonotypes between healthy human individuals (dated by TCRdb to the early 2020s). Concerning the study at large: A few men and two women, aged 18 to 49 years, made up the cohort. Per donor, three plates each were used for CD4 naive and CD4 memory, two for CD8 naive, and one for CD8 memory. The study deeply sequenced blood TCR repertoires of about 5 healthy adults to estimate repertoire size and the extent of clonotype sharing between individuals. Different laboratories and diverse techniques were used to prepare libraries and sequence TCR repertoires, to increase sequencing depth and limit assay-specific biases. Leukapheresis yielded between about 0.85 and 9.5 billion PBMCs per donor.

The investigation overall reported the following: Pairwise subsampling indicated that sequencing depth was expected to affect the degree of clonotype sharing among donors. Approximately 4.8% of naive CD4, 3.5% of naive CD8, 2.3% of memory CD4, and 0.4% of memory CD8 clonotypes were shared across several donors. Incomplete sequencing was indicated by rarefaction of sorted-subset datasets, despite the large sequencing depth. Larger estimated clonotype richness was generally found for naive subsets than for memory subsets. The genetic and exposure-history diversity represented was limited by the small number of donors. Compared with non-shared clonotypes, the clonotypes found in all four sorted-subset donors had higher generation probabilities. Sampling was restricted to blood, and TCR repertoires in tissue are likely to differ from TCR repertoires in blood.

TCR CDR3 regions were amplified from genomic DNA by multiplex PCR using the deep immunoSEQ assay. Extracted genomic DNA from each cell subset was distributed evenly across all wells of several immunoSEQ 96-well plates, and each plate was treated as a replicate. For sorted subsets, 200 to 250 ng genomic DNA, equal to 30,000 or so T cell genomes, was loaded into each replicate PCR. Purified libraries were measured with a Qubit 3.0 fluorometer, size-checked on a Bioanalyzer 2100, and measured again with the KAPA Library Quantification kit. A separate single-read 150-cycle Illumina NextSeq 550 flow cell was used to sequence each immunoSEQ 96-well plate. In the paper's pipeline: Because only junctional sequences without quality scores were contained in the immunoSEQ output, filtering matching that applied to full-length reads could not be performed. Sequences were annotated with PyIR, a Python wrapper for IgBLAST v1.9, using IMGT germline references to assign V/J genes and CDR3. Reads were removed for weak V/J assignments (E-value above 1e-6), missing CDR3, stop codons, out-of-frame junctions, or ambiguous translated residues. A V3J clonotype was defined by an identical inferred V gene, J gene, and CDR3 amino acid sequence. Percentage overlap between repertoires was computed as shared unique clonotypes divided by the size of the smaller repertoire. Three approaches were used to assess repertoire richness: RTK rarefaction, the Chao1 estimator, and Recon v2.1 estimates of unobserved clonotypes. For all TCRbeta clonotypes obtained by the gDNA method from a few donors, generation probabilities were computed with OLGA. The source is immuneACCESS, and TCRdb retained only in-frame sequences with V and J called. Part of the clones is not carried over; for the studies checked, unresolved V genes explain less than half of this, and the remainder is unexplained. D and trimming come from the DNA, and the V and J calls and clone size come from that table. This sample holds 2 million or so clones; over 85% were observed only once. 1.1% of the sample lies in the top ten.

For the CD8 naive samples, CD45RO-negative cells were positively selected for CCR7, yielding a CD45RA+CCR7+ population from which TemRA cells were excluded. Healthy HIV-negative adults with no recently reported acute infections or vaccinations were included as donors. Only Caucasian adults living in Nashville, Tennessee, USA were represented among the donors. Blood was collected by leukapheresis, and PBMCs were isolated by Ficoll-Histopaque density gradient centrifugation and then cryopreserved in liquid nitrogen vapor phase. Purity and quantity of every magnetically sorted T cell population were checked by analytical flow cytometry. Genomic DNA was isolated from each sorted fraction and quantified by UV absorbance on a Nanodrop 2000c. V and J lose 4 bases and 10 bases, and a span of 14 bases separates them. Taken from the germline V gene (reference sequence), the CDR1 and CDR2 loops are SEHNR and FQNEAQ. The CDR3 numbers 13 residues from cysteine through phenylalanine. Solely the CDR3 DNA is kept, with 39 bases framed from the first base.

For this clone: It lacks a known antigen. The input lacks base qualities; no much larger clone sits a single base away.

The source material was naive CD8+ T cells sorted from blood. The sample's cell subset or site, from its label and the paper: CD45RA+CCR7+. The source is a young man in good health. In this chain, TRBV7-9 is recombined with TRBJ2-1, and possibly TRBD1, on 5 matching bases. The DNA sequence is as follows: TGTGCCAGCAGCTGGACACAGGTCGGCGAGCAGTTCTTC. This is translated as CASSWTQVGEQFF.